Shown below are 26 T cell receptor beta chains from a single sample sequenced in a study of blood T cell repertoires in COVID-19. Profiled with immunoSEQ multiplex PCR; TCRdb holds only in-frame clones, not every one. The table includes tens of thousands of clones, approximately 78% detected once. Sequencing was done on a sample of peripheral blood. The source is a woman aged 80 or older with active or convalescent COVID-19.

J is TRBJ1-2 and V is TRBV7-2; D is ambiguous. V was cut by 5 bases and J by 7 bases, with 14 bases left in between. Germline V lookup: CDR1 SGHTA, CDR2 FQGNSA. CDR3 length equals 13 residues. CDR3 in DNA: TGTGCCAGCAGCCTTGAAGCCGGTCGTGGCTACACCTTC. It yields the protein CASSLEAGRGYTF.

V is TRBV6-5 and J is TRBJ2-1; TRBD2 matches at 7 bases. Germline V lookup: CDR1 MNHEY, CDR2 SVGAGI. This CDR3 spans 13 amino acids. V lost 6 bases and J lost 4; bases outside the gene matches: 3. CDR3 sequence reads: CASRGLSYNEQFF. As DNA, the CDR3 is TGTGCCAGCAGGGGACTAAGTTACAATGAGCAGTTCTTC.

The CDR3 loop reads CASSSPKGPSGGNTIYF. As DNA, the CDR3 is TGCGCCAGCAGTTCCCCGAAGGGCCCGAGCGGTGGAAACACCATATATTTT. This chain joins TRBV10-1 and TRBJ1-3; D is uncertain. The CDR3 extends over 17 amino acids. Trimming stripped 5 bases from V and 3 bases from J, with 20 bases between. Germline lookup yields CDR1 WNHNN and CDR2 SYGVQD (reference sequence).

This rearrangement joins TRBV24-1 to TRBJ2-3, with 8 bases matching TRBD1. CDR1 KGHDR and CDR2 SFDVKD come from the germline V gene. With V trimmed by 5 bases and J by 8 bases, 2 bases remained unmatched. This CDR3 has 12 amino acids. The DNA of the CDR3 is TGTGCCACCAGTGTCCAGGGGGCTACGCAGTATTTT. Translated, it gives CATSVQGATQYF.

V is TRBV27 and J is TRBJ2-2, with D unclear. Germline V gives CDR1 MNHEY, CDR2 SMNVEV (reference sequence). V was pared by 0 bases and J by 6 bases, with 17 bases between. The CDR3 has 17 amino acids. CDR3 bases: TGTGCCAGCAGTTTATCCCATCTCCGCGGCCGCGCCGGGGAGCTGTTTTTT. This sequence encodes CASSLSHLRGRAGELFF.

This clone was seen only once. The chain employs TRBV4-1 and TRBJ1-4; D unresolved. V dropped 4 bases and J dropped 7 bases, with 19 bases sitting between them. Germline V gene data show CDR1 as MGHRA and CDR2 as YSYEKL. The CDR3 extends over 16 amino acids. The CDR3 DNA follows: TGCGCCAGCAGCCGCCAAAATCAGGAAGAGGGTGAAAAACTGTTTTTT. This gives the protein CASSRQNQEEGEKLFF.

This chain uses TRBV5-4 with TRBJ2-5, with D perhaps matching TRBD2 (6 bases). This CDR3 comprises 13 residues. Germline CDR1 is SGHNT and CDR2 is YYREEE (reference sequence). Trimming shortened V by 5 bases and J by 5 bases, and 13 bases separated the two germline ends. CDR3 nucleotide sequence: TGTGCCAGCAGGTCGCGCGGGGACGAGACCCAGTACTTC. Its translation: CASRSRGDETQYF.

The V call is TRBV28, the J call TRBJ2-2; 9 nucleotides line up with TRBD1. V trimming: 6 bases; J trimming: 3 bases; junction bases outside the gene matches: 5. The germline CDR1 and CDR2 sequences are MDHEN and SYDVKM. This CDR3 has 15 amino acids. CDR3: CASRTGDRDTGELFF. The CDR3 nucleotides are TGTGCCAGCAGGACAGGGGACAGGGACACCGGGGAGCTGTTTTTT.

V and J are TRBV11-2 and TRBJ2-1, with TRBD2 matching over 7 bases. CDR3 length equals 17 residues. J gave up 4 bases and V 2 bases, and 11 bases lay outside the gene matches. The germline V gene has CDR1 SGHAT and CDR2 FQNNGV. The CDR3 coding sequence is TGTGCCAGCAGCTTAAGGCCTAGCGGAGCAAAGTACAATGAGCAGTTCTTC. Encoded protein: CASSLRPSGAKYNEQFF.

The count of this clone is one. The chain carries TRBV9 and TRBJ2-2; D not resolved. This CDR3 region has 15 residues. The germline V gene has CDR1 SGDLS and CDR2 YYNGEE. The germline V and J ends were trimmed by 0 bases and 4 bases, with 10 bases remaining between them. CDR3 sequence reads: CASSVVGTTTGELFF. The CDR3, as DNA: TGTGCCAGCAGCGTAGTTGGTACTACCACCGGGGAGCTGTTTTTT.

J is TRBJ2-7 and V is TRBV3-1 (or the pseudogene TRBV3-2); weak D call: TRBD2 (6 bases). Germline CDR1 LGHDT, CDR2 YNNKEL (reference sequence). The V and J ends lost 5 bases and 2 bases respectively, with 13 bases between them. The CDR3 spans 14 residues. The CDR3 DNA reads TGTGCCAGCAGCACTTCGGGACTTCCCTACGAGCAGTACTTC. Protein product: CASSTSGLPYEQYF.

The chain links TRBV28 to TRBJ1-5; tentative D call: TRBD1 (6 bases). V dropped 2 bases and J dropped 1 base, with 9 bases sitting between them. CDR3 length: 15 residues. CDR1 is MDHEN, CDR2 SYDVKM, per germline. The CDR3 DNA follows: TGTGCCAGCAGTTTACAGGGGTTGAGCAATCAGCCCCAGCATTTT. Translating gives CASSLQGLSNQPQHF.

The V call is TRBV6-6, the J call TRBJ2-3; 9 bases align to TRBD2. The J segment lost 6 bases and the V segment lost 7 bases, leaving 8 bases of the junction unmatched. The CDR3 totals 14 residues. Per the germline V gene, CDR1 is MNHNY and CDR2 is SVGAGI (reference sequence). The CDR3 sequence: CASTRRREGDTQYF. Here the CDR3 DNA reads TGTGCCAGCACCCGGAGGCGGGAGGGGGATACGCAGTATTTT.

The V call is TRBV4-1, the J call TRBJ2-3, with 11 bases identical to TRBD2. The CDR3 spans 19 residues. CDR1 and CDR2 (germline): MGHRA, YSYEKL. V trimming: 2 bases; J trimming: 1 base; junction bases outside the gene matches: 11. This CDR3 is CASSQTSSGRQLGTDTQYF. The CDR3 coding sequence is TGCGCCAGCAGCCAAACCTCTAGCGGGAGGCAGCTAGGCACAGATACGCAGTATTTT.

The chain employs TRBV30 and TRBJ2-7; D may be TRBD2 (5 bases). Germline V gene data show CDR1 as GTSNPN and CDR2 as SVGIG (reference sequence). This CDR3 spans 12 amino acids. Deletions cut 2 bases from V and 4 bases from J, with 9 bases between. CDR3 DNA: TGTGCCTGGAGTCGAACGGGGTACGAGCAGTACTTC. As protein: CAWSRTGYEQYF.

CDR3 sequence: CAWTRNTGRLEEKLFF. The CDR3 bases are TGTGCCTGGACGCGCAACACAGGGCGGTTAGAGGAAAAACTGTTTTTT. V and J are TRBV30 and TRBJ1-4; D is possibly TRBD1 (6 bases). The CDR3 has 16 residues. Trimming removed 4 bases at V and 8 bases at J, with 23 bases between. Germline assignment: CDR1 GTSNPN and CDR2 SVGIG (reference sequence).

This chain connects TRBV4-1 to TRBJ2-5; TRBD2 aligns across 10 bases. This CDR3 region has 15 residues. V lost 3 bases, J lost 2 bases, and 3 bases stayed unmatched. Looked up from germline, CDR1 is MGHRA and CDR2 is YSYEKL. CDR3 residues: CASSQRTSGQETQYF. The CDR3, as DNA: TGCGCCAGCAGCCAGAGGACTAGCGGTCAAGAGACCCAGTACTTC.

The chain combines TRBV7-2 with TRBJ2-7; weak D call: TRBD2 (6 bases). Germline V gene data show CDR1 as SGHTA and CDR2 as FQGNSA. The CDR3 has 15 amino acids. Trimming cost V 3 bases and J 5 bases, with 17 bases left between them. CDR3 region: CASSLGWRGSDEQYF. In DNA form, the CDR3 reads TGTGCCAGCAGCTTGGGATGGCGGGGATCTGACGAGCAGTACTTC.

This chain joins TRBV23-1 and TRBJ1-1; perhaps TRBD1 as D (6 bases). TRBV23-1 is an open reading frame whose function is uncertain. V lost 2 bases, J lost 0 bases, and 10 bases lay in between. This CDR3 contains 15 residues. The CDR3 DNA reads TGCGCCAGCAGTCAAACAGGGATAATGAACACTGAAGCTTTCTTT. It specifies CASSQTGIMNTEAFF.

This sequence joins TRBV7-2 and TRBJ1-3, with 7 bases aligning to TRBD1. Germline CDR1 is SGHTA and CDR2 is FQGNSA. This CDR3 contains 16 residues. The V segment lost 3 bases and the J segment 0 bases; nucleotides outside the gene matches: 5. CDR3 loop: CASSLRDSHSGNTIYF. The CDR3 DNA follows: TGTGCCAGCAGCTTGCGGGACAGTCACTCTGGAAACACCATATATTTT.

The chain employs TRBV7-8 and TRBJ1-5; a possible D gene is TRBD1 (5 bases). This CDR3 is built from 15 residues. Germline CDR1 is SGHVS and CDR2 is FQNEAQ. Between the trimmed V and J ends, which lost 1 base and 0 bases, there was a span of 7 bases. The CDR3 sequence is CASSLGQNSNQPQHF. The CDR3 DNA follows: TGTGCCAGCAGCTTAGGACAGAATAGCAATCAGCCCCAGCATTTT.

The gene calls are TRBV7-2 and TRBJ2-3; 11 bases match TRBD2. There are 16 residues in the CDR3. V shed 6 bases, J shed 0 bases, and the junction held 5 bases outside the gene matches. Germline assignment: CDR1 SGHTA and CDR2 FQGNSA. In DNA, the CDR3 is TGTGCCAGCAGGTGGACTAGCGGGCTTAGCACAGATACGCAGTATTTT. As protein: CASRWTSGLSTDTQYF.

The rearrangement joins TRBV5-4 to TRBJ1-1, with D possibly being TRBD1 (5 bases). The germline gives CDR1 SGHNT, CDR2 YYREEE (reference sequence). V lost 2 bases and J 11 bases, leaving 19 bases between the germline ends. The CDR3 sequence is 14 residues long. The CDR3 bases are TGTGCCAGCAGCTTTTTCGGGGGACCCTCTGGGGCTTTCTTT. This sequence encodes CASSFFGGPSGAFF.

The chain has TRBV3-1 (or the pseudogene TRBV3-2) and TRBJ2-3; TRBD2 is a possible D gene (6 bases). Germline V gene data show CDR1 as LGHDT and CDR2 as YNNKEL (reference sequence). The CDR3 runs 15 residues. V lost 4 bases, J lost 0 bases, and 11 bases lay in between. CDR3 nucleotides: TGTGCCAGCAGCCGGAGGGGTCCGAGCACAGATACGCAGTATTTT. It codes for CASSRRGPSTDTQYF.

V usage is TRBV7-2 and J usage is TRBJ1-6, with 7 bases matching TRBD1. Trimming cost V 3 bases and J 10 bases; bases outside gene matches: 9. Germline loops: CDR1 SGHTA, CDR2 FQGNSA. The CDR3 has 15 amino acids. CDR3 loop: CASSLIQGVRSPLHF. The CDR3 coding sequence is TGTGCCAGCAGCTTGATCCAGGGGGTTAGGTCACCCCTCCACTTT.

This clone was seen a handful of times. The V call is TRBV4-1, the J call TRBJ2-1; TRBD1 matches at 9 bases. After removal of 2 bases from V and 11 bases from J, the junction contained 10 bases not matched to a gene. The CDR3 is 15 amino acids. The V gene's germline CDR1 is MGHRA and CDR2 YSYEKL. The CDR3 DNA is TGCGCCAGCAGCCAAACAGGGGGCCTACCTGGGAAGCAGTTCTTC. Translated, it gives CASSQTGGLPGKQFF.